In its sample, the clone carrying this T cell receptor beta chain was seen many times. As yet, its antigen is unknown. Between the trimmed V and J ends, which lost 2 bases and 6 bases, there was a span of 8 bases. The germline CDR1 and CDR2 sequences are SGHAT and FQNNGV. The CDR3 consists of 12 residues. RNA transcripts served as the template for amplifying TCR beta CDR3 regions. The TCR CDR3 was amplified in a first-round RT-PCR using the HTBI primer set. TCRdb reanalysed the multiplex PCR reads using MiXCR and keeps one entry per CDR3 protein. The top ten clones hold 8% to 13% of a sample with over 300,000 distinct CDR3 sequences, about 15% of them seen once. This record belongs to a study of T cells in Graves' hyperthyroidism and ophthalmopathy. Broader study findings: Ophthalmopathy was predicted by the model a median of roughly 6.6 months ahead of onset. Most thyroid clonotypes expanded above 0.001 were also detected in blood. Patients with ophthalmopathy were separated from those with stable hyperthyroidism by a 13 V-J model.

The rearrangement uses TRBV11-2 and TRBJ2-7; D remains ambiguous. Sequencing input: blood. The receptor comes from an older woman with Graves' hyperthyroidism. CDR3 protein: CASSLTSTEQYF. In DNA, the CDR3 is TGTGCCAGCAGCTTAACCAGCACCGAGCAGTACTTC.